The 21 T cell receptor beta chains in this list originate from one sample, sequenced in a study of cytomegalovirus exposure and HLA in healthy donors. Both 60 Vbeta primers and 13 Jbeta primers went into the PCR. Sequenced by immunoSEQ multiplex PCR; TCRdb stores in-frame clones only, minus some. The sample has under 200,000 clones. Sequencing was done on a sample of PBMCs. The receptors stem from a man aged 25-40 years in good health and CMV-seronegative.

The rearrangement uses TRBV18 and TRBJ2-5; D perhaps matches TRBD2 (5 bases). With 3 bases removed from V and 3 bases from J, the gap between germline ends came to 11 bases. This CDR3 has 14 amino acids. Germline values: CDR1 KGHSH, CDR2 LQKENI. CDR3: CASSPSGLEETQYF. The CDR3 coding sequence is TGTGCCAGCTCACCTTCCGGACTGGAAGAGACCCAGTACTTC.

V is TRBV4-1 and J is TRBJ1-5; no firm D call. Germline V gene lookup returns CDR1 MGHRA and CDR2 YSYEKL. This CDR3 is 14 amino acids long. Trimming took 1 base from V and 4 from J, leaving 8 bases between them. The CDR3 reads CASSQVAVNQPQHF. The DNA for the CDR3 is TGCGCCAGCAGCCAAGTGGCAGTGAATCAGCCCCAGCATTTT.

The chain uses TRBV5-6 and TRBJ2-2; D is perhaps TRBD1 (5 bases). CDR3 size: 15 residues. Germline CDR1 is SGHDT and CDR2 is YYEEEE. The V end was cut by 6 bases, the J end by 2 bases, with 14 bases between. The CDR3 here is CASTSGWGNTGELFF. Here the CDR3 DNA reads TGTGCCAGCACCTCAGGGTGGGGTAACACCGGGGAGCTGTTTTTT.

The chain employs TRBV6-5 and TRBJ2-1; D might be TRBD1 (6 bases). The V end was cut by 6 bases, the J end by 10 bases, with 13 bases between. The CDR3 spans 12 residues. CDR1 is MNHEY, CDR2 SVGAGI, per germline. The CDR3 sequence: CASRLRGNEQFF. As DNA, the CDR3 is TGTGCCAGCAGGCTTAGGGGGAACGAGCAGTTCTTC.

This chain links TRBV11-2 with TRBJ2-5, with 12 positions matching TRBD2. CDR1 and CDR2 from the germline V gene are SGHAT and FQNNGV. CDR3 size: 16 residues. V trimming: 1 base; J trimming: 1 base; junction bases outside the gene matches: 1. CDR3 residues: CASSLGLAGAQETQYF. The CDR3 DNA reads TGTGCCAGCAGCTTAGGACTAGCGGGAGCCCAAGAGACCCAGTACTTC.

This chain uses TRBV5-1 with TRBJ2-1; TRBD2 agrees at 7 bases. After removal of 1 base from V and 4 bases from J, the junction contained 8 bases not matched to a gene. This CDR3 has 16 amino acids. Germline CDR1 SGHRS, CDR2 YFSETQ. CDR3: CASSLTLAEEYNEQFF. DNA for the CDR3: TGCGCCAGCAGCTTGACCCTAGCGGAGGAATACAATGAGCAGTTCTTC.

V and J are TRBV6-6 and TRBJ1-1, with a possible D match to TRBD1 (5 bases). From germline, CDR1 is MNHNY and CDR2 SVGAGI (reference sequence). V was shortened by 6 bases and J by 3 bases, with 17 bases between the two germline ends. The CDR3 has 15 residues. CDR3 amino acids: CASSRSRIGDTEAFF. In DNA form, the CDR3 reads TGTGCCAGCAGCCGATCCCGGATAGGGGACACTGAAGCTTTCTTT.

The V and J genes are TRBV19 and TRBJ2-5; no definite D call. Germline-derived CDR1 and CDR2 are LNHDA and SQIVND (reference sequence). This CDR3 spans 16 amino acids. Trimming cost V 9 bases and J 5 bases, with 25 bases left between them. CDR3 DNA: TGTGCCAGACCCCCCAAGAGCAGCAGAAGCAGGGAGACCCAGTACTTC. It specifies CARPPKSSRSRETQYF.

This chain uses TRBV11-2 with TRBJ1-1; weak D call: TRBD1 (6 bases). Trimming cost V 1 base and J 5 bases, with 11 bases left between them. The CDR3 extends over 14 amino acids. Germline CDR1 reads SGHAT; CDR2 reads FQNNGV. The CDR3 sequence is CASSLGWGHTEAFF. The CDR3, as DNA: TGTGCCAGCAGCTTAGGTTGGGGGCATACTGAAGCTTTCTTT.

V and J are TRBV6-4 and TRBJ2-1; 7 nucleotides line up with TRBD2. V trimming: 3 bases; J trimming: 8 bases; junction bases outside the gene matches: 10. CDR1 MRHNA and CDR2 SNTAGT come from the germline V gene. This CDR3 has 15 amino acids. The CDR3 region has the DNA TGTGCCAGCAGTGAGGCGGGAGAAGGGAGCGATGAGCAGTTCTTC. It specifies CASSEAGEGSDEQFF.

This rearrangement joins TRBV5-4 to TRBJ1-3, with TRBD1 matching 7 bases. With V trimmed by 2 bases and J by 0 bases, 5 bases remained unmatched. CDR1 and CDR2 from the germline V gene are SGHNT and YYREEE (reference sequence). This CDR3 is built from 16 residues. In DNA form, the CDR3 reads TGTGCCAGCAGCTTCGAGGGGGCCCTCTCTGGAAACACCATATATTTT. It translates to CASSFEGALSGNTIYF.

The V gene is TRBV5-1, the J gene TRBJ2-7, with TRBD2 matching 11 bases. V lost 4 bases and J lost 2; bases outside the gene matches: 11. The CDR3 length is 17 residues. Germline-derived CDR1 and CDR2 are SGHRS and YFSETQ. The CDR3 DNA reads TGCGCCAGCAGCGCAATCATGACTAGCGGGGCGGCCTACGAGCAGTACTTC. It specifies CASSAIMTSGAAYEQYF.

This chain joins TRBV28 and TRBJ2-1, with unresolved D. Trimming removed 7 bases at V and 4 bases at J, with 20 bases between. Germline CDR1 is MDHEN and CDR2 is SYDVKM. This CDR3 has 16 residues. The CDR3 sequence is CASTLGRHSSYNEQFF. CDR3 DNA: TGTGCCAGCACCCTTGGCCGACACAGCTCATACAATGAGCAGTTCTTC.

The genes are TRBV5-8 and TRBJ2-2, with D perhaps matching TRBD2 (5 bases). Trimming stripped 0 bases from V and 4 bases from J, with 13 bases between. The V gene's germline CDR1 is SGHTS and CDR2 YDEGEE. The CDR3 has 16 residues. In nucleotides, the CDR3 is TGTGCCAGCAGCTTGGCACTAGTCGGGGTCACCGGGGAGCTGTTTTTT. Translating gives CASSLALVGVTGELFF.

The V gene is TRBV10-3, the J gene TRBJ1-5, with D tentatively TRBD1 (5 bases). V was cut by 4 bases and J by 5 bases, with 12 bases left in between. The CDR3 runs 14 residues. The V gene's germline CDR1 is ENHRY and CDR2 SYGVKD. The CDR3 DNA follows: TGTGCCATCAGTGTTGGAGGGGAGGATCAGCCCCAGCATTTT. It is translated as CAISVGGEDQPQHF.

V is TRBV28 and J is TRBJ1-1; 7 bases are shared with TRBD1. The germline gives CDR1 MDHEN, CDR2 SYDVKM. This CDR3 comprises 14 residues. The trim removed 6 bases at V and 0 bases at J, leaving 4 bases unmatched. The CDR3 coding sequence is TGTGCCAGCAGGGGGACAGCCATGAACACTGAAGCTTTCTTT. Protein sequence: CASRGTAMNTEAFF.

The V gene is TRBV15, the J gene TRBJ2-5; perhaps TRBD1 as D (5 bases). Germline values: CDR1 LNHNV, CDR2 YYDKDF (reference sequence). The CDR3 has 17 amino acids. Trimming took 6 bases from V and 4 from J, leaving 24 bases between them. CDR3 amino acids: CATRLREAGPLGETQYF. The DNA for the CDR3 is TGTGCCACCAGACTTCGAGAAGCAGGGCCTTTGGGAGAGACCCAGTACTTC.

The J gene is TRBJ2-1, the V gene TRBV6-1; TRBD1 agrees at 8 bases. With 5 bases clipped from V and 7 bases from J, the junction kept 4 bases outside the gene matches. The CDR3 loop spans 13 amino acids. From germline, CDR1 is MNHNS and CDR2 SASEGT. The CDR3 loop is CASSQDRANEQFF. The DNA for the CDR3 is TGTGCCAGCAGTCAGGACAGGGCGAATGAGCAGTTCTTC.

The V call is TRBV5-1, the J call TRBJ2-5; maybe TRBD1 (6 bases). Per germline, CDR1 SGHRS and CDR2 YFSETQ. The CDR3 length is 13 residues. The V gene lost 3 bases and the J gene lost 4 bases, with 10 bases spanning the gap. The CDR3 spells CASSWQGLETQYF. The CDR3 DNA reads TGCGCCAGCAGCTGGCAGGGGCTAGAGACCCAGTACTTC.

CDR3 sequence reads: CASSRHSSGSPYEQYF. DNA of the CDR3: TGTGCCAGCAGTCGCCACTCTAGCGGGAGTCCCTACGAGCAGTACTTC. The chain uses TRBV27 and TRBJ2-7, with 10 bases matching TRBD2. V lost 5 bases and J lost 2; bases outside the gene matches: 9. This CDR3 has 16 amino acids. CDR1 is MNHEY and CDR2 is SMNVEV in the germline V gene (reference sequence).

The CDR3 region is CASSLGRGEKLFF. CDR3 bases: TGTGCCAGCAGCTTAGGCCGGGGGGAAAAACTGTTTTTT. The rearrangement uses TRBV13 and TRBJ1-4, with D maybe TRBD1 (5 bases). This CDR3 contains 13 residues. Germline V gene lookup returns CDR1 PRHDT and CDR2 FYEKMQ (reference sequence). Trimming pared 0 bases from V and 8 bases from J, leaving 7 bases between.